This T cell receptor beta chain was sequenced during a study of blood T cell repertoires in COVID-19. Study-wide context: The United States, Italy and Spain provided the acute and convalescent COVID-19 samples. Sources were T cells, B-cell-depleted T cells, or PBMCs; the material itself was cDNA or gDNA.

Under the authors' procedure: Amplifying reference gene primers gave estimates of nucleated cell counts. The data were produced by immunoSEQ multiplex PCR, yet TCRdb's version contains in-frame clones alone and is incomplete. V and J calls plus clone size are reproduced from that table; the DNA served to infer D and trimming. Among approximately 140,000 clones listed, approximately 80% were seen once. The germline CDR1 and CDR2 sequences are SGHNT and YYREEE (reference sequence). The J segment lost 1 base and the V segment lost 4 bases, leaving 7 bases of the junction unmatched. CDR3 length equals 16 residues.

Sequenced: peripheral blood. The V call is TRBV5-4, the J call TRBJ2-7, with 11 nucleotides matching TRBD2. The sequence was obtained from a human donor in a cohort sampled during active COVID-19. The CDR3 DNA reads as TGTGCCAGCAGCCCCCGGGGACTAGCGGCTTCCTACGAGCAGTACTTC. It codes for CASSPRGLAASYEQYF.